The rows below give T cell receptor beta chains drawn from one sample of a study of blood T cell repertoires in COVID-19. Clones were sequenced by immunoSEQ multiplex PCR, and TCRdb holds only the in-frame ones, with some missing. Found here are around 290,000 clones, approximately 89% of them singletons; the top ten hold about 2.2%. The specimen sequenced was peripheral blood. The origin of the receptors is a woman in her 30s with COVID-19, enrolled during active disease. Each CDR3 is given with its conserved first and last residue. The order of the fields is D gene, J gene, V gene, CDR3 length, clone size, CDR3 DNA, CDR3 protein. The D gene is left open where the match is weak. Only part of the rows carry a size: once, few, many, or a class if the clone is expanded.

-,TRBJ2-7,TRBV5-1,15,-,TGCGCCAGCAGCTTGGACCAGGGTATGACCTACGAGCAGTACTTC,CASSLDQGMTYEQYF
-,TRBJ2-7,TRBV5-4,14,-,TGTGCCAGCAGCTTGGGTGGTCAGGGCTACGAGCAGTACTTC,CASSLGGQGYEQYF
-,TRBJ2-7,TRBV12-3/TRBV12-4,12,-,TGTGCCAGCAGCCGGGTGGGCTACGAGCAGTACTTC,CASSRVGYEQYF
-,TRBJ2-1,TRBV5-1,12,-,TGCGCCAGCATCGGAGGGGTTAATGAGCAGTTCTTC,CASIGGVNEQFF
-,TRBJ1-5,TRBV7-2,15,few,TGTGCCAGCAGCTTAGCAGGGGGTAGCAATCAGCCCCAGCATTTT,CASSLAGGSNQPQHF
-,TRBJ1-1,TRBV3-1/TRBV3-2,14,-,TGTGCCAGCAGCCAAGACCGGACAGTTGGGAAAGCTTTCTTT,CASSQDRTVGKAFF
-,TRBJ2-7,TRBV2,11,-,TGTGCCACCCACAGGGCTTCCGAGCAGTACTTC,CATHRASEQYF
-,TRBJ2-1,TRBV6-6,16,-,TGTGCCAGCAGTCCCACTAGAAGCGGGCTCTACAATGAGCAGTTCTTC,CASSPTRSGLYNEQFF
-,TRBJ1-3,TRBV7-9,16,-,TGTGCCAGCAGCCAGCGGGGTGCATTCTCTGGAAACACCATATATTTT,CASSQRGAFSGNTIYF
-,TRBJ1-6,TRBV5-1,18,-,TGCGCCAGCAGCTGGGCTGAAGGCGGGAGCTCCTATAATTCACCCCTCCACTTT,CASSWAEGGSSYNSPLHF
TRBD1,TRBJ1-5,TRBV28,16,-,TGTGCCAGCAGTCCACACCGACAGGGGACTGATCAGCCCCAGCATTTT,CASSPHRQGTDQPQHF
-,TRBJ1-4,TRBV9,16,-,TGTGCCAGCAGCGTATATCCAGGCGCAGGTTTGGAAAAACTGTTTTTT,CASSVYPGAGLEKLFF
-,TRBJ2-1,TRBV14,13,-,TGTGCCAGCAGCCTACAGGGTTACGATGAGCAGTTCTTC,CASSLQGYDEQFF
-,TRBJ1-3,TRBV6-6,14,-,TGTGCCAGCAGTCCGACAGGCTCTGGAAACACCATATATTTT,CASSPTGSGNTIYF
TRBD1,TRBJ2-1,TRBV13,15,-,TGTGCCAGCAGCGCCGACAGGGACCACTACAATGAGCAGTTCTTC,CASSADRDHYNEQFF
-,TRBJ1-2,TRBV7-3,15,-,TGTGCCAGCAGCTTAAATGGGGACGGGGACTCTGGCTACACCTTC,CASSLNGDGDSGYTF
-,TRBJ1-2,TRBV25-1,13,-,TGTGCCAGCAGTGATCTAGGACAGAATGGCTACACCTTC,CASSDLGQNGYTF
-,TRBJ1-5,TRBV7-2,13,-,TGTGCCAGCAGCTTAGGCCCTGAGCGGCCCCAGCATTTT,CASSLGPERPQHF
-,TRBJ2-7,TRBV27,14,-,TGTGCCAGCAGTCCGCGCCGACAGTCCTACGAGCAGTACTTC,CASSPRRQSYEQYF
-,TRBJ1-6,TRBV28,12,-,TGTGCCAGCAGTTTATTGGAGAGGTATCTCCACTTT,CASSLLERYLHF
-,TRBJ1-4,TRBV12-3/TRBV12-4,13,-,TGTGCCAGCAGGTTGGCGGGGGGCGAAAAACTGTTTTTT,CASRLAGGEKLFF
-,TRBJ1-5,TRBV28,13,-,TGTGCCAGCAGTTTAGGTCTATGGCAGCCCCAGCATTTT,CASSLGLWQPQHF
-,TRBJ1-2,TRBV11-2,12,-,TGTGCCAGCAGCTCCGCAGGGTATGGCTACACCTTC,CASSSAGYGYTF
TRBD2,TRBJ2-7,TRBV29-1,16,few,TGCAGCGTTGAGGGGACTAGCGGGAGCCTCTCCTACGAGCAGTACTTC,CSVEGTSGSLSYEQYF
TRBD1,TRBJ1-5,TRBV6-5,15,-,TGTGCCAGCAGTCTTGGCAGGGGGTTCAATCAGCCCCAGCATTTT,CASSLGRGFNQPQHF
TRBD2,TRBJ2-1,TRBV14,13,-,TGTGCCAGCAGCCAGACTAGCTTCAATGAGCAGTTCTTC,CASSQTSFNEQFF
-,TRBJ1-4,TRBV27,16,-,TGTGCCAGCAGTTCCCGAGCCATCCCACGGGGTGAAAAACTGTTTTTT,CASSSRAIPRGEKLFF
-,TRBJ2-7,TRBV25-1,16,-,TGTGCCAGCAGTGAATACGGGGGGCGGCAAGTTAACGAGCAGTACTTC,CASSEYGGRQVNEQYF
TRBD1,TRBJ1-5,TRBV2,15,-,TGTGCCAGCAGTGAAGGACAGGGGCCCAATCAGCCCCAGCATTTT,CASSEGQGPNQPQHF
-,TRBJ2-3,TRBV24-1,16,-,TGTGCCACCAGTGACTGGGGGGTGGGGGGCACAGATACGCAGTATTTT,CATSDWGVGGTDTQYF
-,TRBJ1-1,TRBV30,15,-,TGTGCCTGGAGTGCTATCTACAGGGTTGGCACTGAAGCTTTCTTT,CAWSAIYRVGTEAFF
TRBD2,TRBJ2-3,TRBV27,14,-,TGTGCCAGCAAGCAAGCGGGAGACACAGATACGCAGTATTTT,CASKQAGDTDTQYF
-,TRBJ1-5,TRBV9,14,-,TGTGCCAGCACGGGGGAGGCGGCGGGTCAGCCCCAGCATTTT,CASTGEAAGQPQHF
TRBD2,TRBJ2-1,TRBV19,21,-,TGTGCCAGTAGTCTCCCGCCCGGACTAGCGGGAGGGCCAATGCCCTACAATGAGCAGTTCTTC,CASSLPPGLAGGPMPYNEQFF
TRBD1,TRBJ1-3,TRBV28,15,-,TGTGCCAGCAGTTTAACAGGGGGCCGAGGAAACACCATATATTTT,CASSLTGGRGNTIYF
-,TRBJ1-1,TRBV19,13,-,TGTGCCAGTAGTACGACAGGATTCACTGAAGCTTTCTTT,CASSTTGFTEAFF
-,TRBJ2-7,TRBV11-2,14,-,TGTGCCAGCAGCTTAGGGACTTTCACCTACGAGCAGTACTTC,CASSLGTFTYEQYF
-,TRBJ2-1,TRBV25-1,18,-,TGTGCCAGCAGTGAACTACCGAGAGTTTCGAGCTCCTACAATGAGCAGTTCTTC,CASSELPRVSSSYNEQFF
TRBD1,TRBJ1-2,TRBV5-8,16,-,TGTGCCAGCAGCTTGGCCGCACAGGGGGGGATTATGGACTACACCTTC,CASSLAAQGGIMDYTF
TRBD2,TRBJ2-1,TRBV5-1,17,-,TGCGCCAGCAGCTTGGTTCTAGCGGGAGAGCGGAGCAATGAGCAGTTCTTC,CASSLVLAGERSNEQFF
TRBD2,TRBJ2-1,TRBV25-1,15,-,TGTGCCAGCAGTGAAACTAGCGGGAAATACAATGAGCAGTTCTTC,CASSETSGKYNEQFF
TRBD1,TRBJ1-5,TRBV4-1,15,-,TGCGCCAGCAGCCATGGGGACAGGGGTTATCAGCCCCAGCATTTT,CASSHGDRGYQPQHF
TRBD1,TRBJ1-4,TRBV25-1,15,-,TGTGCCAGCAGTACTCCAGGGGGCGGTAATGAAAAACTGTTTTTT,CASSTPGGGNEKLFF
TRBD2,TRBJ2-1,TRBV24-1,14,-,TGTGCCACCAGTTACGGGAGGGAGGGCAGGGAGCAGTTCTTC,CATSYGREGREQFF
-,TRBJ2-1,TRBV5-4,14,-,TGTGCCAGCAGCTCCGACAGATTCTACAATGAGCAGTTCTTC,CASSSDRFYNEQFF
TRBD1,TRBJ1-1,TRBV3-1/TRBV3-2,20,-,TGTGCCAGCAGCCAAGATAGGAGGACAGGGGTGAAGTCGCGGAACACTGAAGCTTTCTTT,CASSQDRRTGVKSRNTEAFF
-,TRBJ1-1,TRBV12-3/TRBV12-4,13,-,TGTGCCAGCACCCTACAGGGCGACACTGAAGCTTTCTTT,CASTLQGDTEAFF
TRBD1,TRBJ2-5,TRBV10-3,15,-,TGTGCCATCAGTCCGGGACAGGGGGTCTCAGAGACCCAGTACTTC,CAISPGQGVSETQYF